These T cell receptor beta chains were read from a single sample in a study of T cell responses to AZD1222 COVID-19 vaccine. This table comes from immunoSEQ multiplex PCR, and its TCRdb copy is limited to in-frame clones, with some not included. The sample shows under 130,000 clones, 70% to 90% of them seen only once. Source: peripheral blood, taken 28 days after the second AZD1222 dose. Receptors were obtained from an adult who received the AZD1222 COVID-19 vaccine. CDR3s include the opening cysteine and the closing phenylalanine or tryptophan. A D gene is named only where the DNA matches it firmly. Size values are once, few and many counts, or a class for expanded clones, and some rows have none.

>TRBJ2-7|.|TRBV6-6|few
CASETGSYEQYF
TGTGCCAGCGAGACTGGTTCCTACGAGCAGTACTTC
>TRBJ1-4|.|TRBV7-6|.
CASSLLGGTREKLFF
TGTGCCAGCAGCTTATTAGGCGGGACCAGGGAAAAACTGTTTTTT
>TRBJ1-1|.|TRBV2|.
CASSLDRNTEAFF
TGTGCCAGCAGTTTAGACAGGAACACTGAAGCTTTCTTT
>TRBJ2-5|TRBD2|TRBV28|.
CASQSAGAQETQYF
TGTGCCAGCCAGTCAGCGGGAGCTCAGGAGACCCAGTACTTC
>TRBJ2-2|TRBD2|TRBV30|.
CAWSGGSMDTGELFF
TGTGCCTGGAGTGGCGGGAGTATGGACACCGGGGAGCTGTTTTTT
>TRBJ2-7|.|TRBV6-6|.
CASSYSGFDDEQYF
TGTGCCAGCAGTTACTCGGGTTTTGATGACGAGCAGTACTTC
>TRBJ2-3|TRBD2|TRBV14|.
CASSTWEGAYTQYF
TGTGCCAGCAGCACCTGGGAGGGAGCGTATACGCAGTATTTT
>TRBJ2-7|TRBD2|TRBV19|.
CASSIRRGSNEQYF
TGTGCCAGTAGTATCCGGCGGGGGTCTAACGAGCAGTACTTC
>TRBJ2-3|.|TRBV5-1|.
CASSLEGATDTQYF
TGCGCCAGCAGCTTGGAAGGGGCGACGGATACGCAGTATTTT
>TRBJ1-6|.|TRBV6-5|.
CASRTGDSSPLHF
TGTGCCAGCAGGACGGGGGATAGTTCACCCCTCCACTTT
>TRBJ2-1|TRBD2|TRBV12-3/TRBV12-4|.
CASRSSGRNEQFF
TGTGCCAGCAGGTCTAGCGGACGTAATGAGCAGTTCTTC
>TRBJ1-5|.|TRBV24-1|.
CATSEPGSNQPQHF
TGTGCCACCAGTGAGCCTGGGAGCAATCAGCCCCAGCATTTT
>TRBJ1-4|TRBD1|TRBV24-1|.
CATSDSAGGGEKLFF
TGTGCCACCAGTGATTCGGCAGGGGGTGGTGAAAAACTGTTTTTT
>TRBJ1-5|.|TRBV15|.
CATSRGHLEPQHF
TGTGCCACCAGCCGGGGACATCTCGAGCCCCAGCATTTT
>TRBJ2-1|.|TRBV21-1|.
CASSKLLAYSYNEQFF
TGTGCCAGCAGCAAATTACTAGCTTACTCTTACAATGAGCAGTTCTTC
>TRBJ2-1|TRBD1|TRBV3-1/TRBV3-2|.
CASSRVRGITFF
TGTGCCAGCAGTCGTGTCAGGGGGATCACGTTCTTC
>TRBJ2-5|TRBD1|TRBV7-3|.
CASSSGQGGPETQYF
TGTGCCAGCAGCTCGGGACAGGGGGGCCCAGAGACCCAGTACTTC
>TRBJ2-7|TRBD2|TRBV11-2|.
CASSLDGQDGSGRPYEQYF
TGTGCCAGCAGCTTAGACGGGCAGGACGGGAGCGGGAGACCCTACGAGCAGTACTTC
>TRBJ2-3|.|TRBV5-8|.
CASSPRRMRGDTQYF
TGTGCCAGCAGCCCCAGACGTATGCGGGGCGATACGCAGTATTTT
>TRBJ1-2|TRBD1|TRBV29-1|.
CSVDGDREVDGYTF
TGCAGCGTTGATGGGGACAGGGAAGTGGATGGCTACACCTTC
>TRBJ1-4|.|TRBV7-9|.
CASSPEGRGDEKLFF
TGTGCCAGCAGCCCAGAGGGAAGGGGCGATGAAAAACTGTTTTTT
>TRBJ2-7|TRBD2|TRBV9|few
CASSVGPSGTHYEQYF
TGTGCCAGCAGCGTAGGGCCTAGCGGGACACACTACGAGCAGTACTTC
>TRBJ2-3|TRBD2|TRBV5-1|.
CASSLAAGGTAQDTQYF
TGCGCCAGCAGCTTGGCGGCGGGAGGGACGGCACAAGATACGCAGTATTTT
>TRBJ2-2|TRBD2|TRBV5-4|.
CASSSASGRRFGELFF
TGTGCCAGCAGCTCTGCTAGCGGGAGAAGGTTTGGGGAGCTGTTTTTT
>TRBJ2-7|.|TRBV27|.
CASSPFKWGSYEQYF
TGTGCCAGCAGTCCATTCAAATGGGGCTCCTACGAGCAGTACTTC
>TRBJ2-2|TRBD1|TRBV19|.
CASSTGTGTGELFF
TGTGCCAGTAGCACCGGGACAGGGACCGGGGAGCTGTTTTTT
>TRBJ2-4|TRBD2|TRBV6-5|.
CASSSGLASGIQYF
TGTGCCAGCAGCTCGGGACTAGCAAGCGGCATTCAGTACTTC
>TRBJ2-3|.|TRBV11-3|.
CASSLLGITDTQYF
TGTGCCAGCAGCTTATTGGGTATTACAGATACGCAGTATTTT
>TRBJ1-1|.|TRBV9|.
CASSVALQTNTEAFF
TGTGCCAGCAGCGTAGCTCTACAGACCAACACTGAAGCTTTCTTT
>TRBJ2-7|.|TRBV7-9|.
CASSLELTYEQYF
TGTGCCAGCAGCTTAGAACTTACCTACGAGCAGTACTTC
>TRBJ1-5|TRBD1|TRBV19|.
CASSIDPDRGGLNQPQHF
TGTGCCAGTAGTATAGACCCCGACAGGGGTGGCCTCAATCAGCCCCAGCATTTT
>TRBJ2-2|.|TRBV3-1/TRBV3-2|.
CASSRKQGPGELFF
TGTGCCAGCAGCCGGAAACAGGGTCCCGGGGAGCTGTTTTTT
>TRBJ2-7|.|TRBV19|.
CATQMTGAYEQYF
TGTGCCACCCAGATGACAGGAGCCTACGAGCAGTACTTC
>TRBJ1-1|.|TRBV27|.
CASSSRYGGDTEAFF
TGTGCCAGCAGTTCCCGTTACGGTGGGGACACTGAAGCTTTCTTT
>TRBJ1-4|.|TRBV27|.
CASRKLATNEKLFF
TGTGCCAGCAGGAAACTCGCAACTAATGAAAAACTGTTTTTT
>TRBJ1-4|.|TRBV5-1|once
CASSLQGSTNEKLFF
TGCGCCAGCAGCTTGCAGGGTTCAACTAATGAAAAACTGTTTTTT
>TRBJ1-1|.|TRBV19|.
CASRSGMGAFF
TGTGCCAGTAGGTCCGGGATGGGCGCTTTCTTT
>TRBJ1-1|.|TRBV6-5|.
CASSYAADRNTEAFF
TGTGCCAGCAGTTACGCTGCCGACAGGAACACTGAAGCTTTCTTT
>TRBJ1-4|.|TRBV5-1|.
CASSSGGEKLFF
TGCGCCAGCAGTTCCGGTGGGGAAAAACTGTTTTTT
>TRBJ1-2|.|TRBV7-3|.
CASSQKGDMGRYTF
TGTGCCAGCAGCCAGAAAGGGGACATGGGGCGCTACACCTTC
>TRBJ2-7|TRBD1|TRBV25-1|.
CASSDLTGGNEQYF
TGTGCCAGCAGTGACTTAACAGGGGGCAACGAGCAGTACTTC
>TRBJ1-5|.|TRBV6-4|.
CASSQDANQPQHF
TGTGCCAGCAGTCAGGATGCAAATCAGCCCCAGCATTTT
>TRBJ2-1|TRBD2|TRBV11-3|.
CASSLRLAGGSDEQFF
TGTGCCAGCAGCCTAAGACTAGCGGGAGGATCGGATGAGCAGTTCTTC
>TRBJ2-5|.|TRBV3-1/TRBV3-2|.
CASSQSLVSHQETQYF
TGTGCCAGCAGCCAATCCCTAGTATCCCACCAAGAGACCCAGTACTTC
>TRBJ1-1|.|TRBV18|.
CASSSNSGNMNTEAFF
TGTGCCAGCTCATCAAACTCGGGAAACATGAACACTGAAGCTTTCTTT
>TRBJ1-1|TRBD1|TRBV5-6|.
CASSSDRGQLNTEAFF
TGTGCCAGCAGTTCAGACAGGGGGCAATTGAACACTGAAGCTTTCTTT